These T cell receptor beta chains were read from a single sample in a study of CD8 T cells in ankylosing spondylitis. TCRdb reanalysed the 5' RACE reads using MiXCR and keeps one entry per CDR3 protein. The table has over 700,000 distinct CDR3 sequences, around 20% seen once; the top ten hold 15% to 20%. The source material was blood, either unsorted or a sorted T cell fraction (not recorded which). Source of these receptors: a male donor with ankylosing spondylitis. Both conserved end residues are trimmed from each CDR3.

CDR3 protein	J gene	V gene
SARDSFKGTTQETQY	TRBJ2-5	TRBV20-1
SVGSGSEQF	TRBJ2-1	TRBV29-1
ASSYTGTGGSEQY	TRBJ2-7	TRBV6-5
ASSYSTAPNTEAF	TRBJ1-1	TRBV6-5
ATSRDPGETQY	TRBJ2-5	TRBV15
ASGGVAKNIQY	TRBJ2-4	TRBV6-6
ATSLGTTYNEQF	TRBJ2-1	TRBV15
ASSQELRLNEQF	TRBJ2-1	TRBV4-2
ASSREAGGTEAF	TRBJ1-1	TRBV6-1
AWSKSGANYEQY	TRBJ2-7	TRBV30
ASSLDSGGTRRNIQY	TRBJ2-4	TRBV11-2
ASSSRDRSYEQY	TRBJ2-7	TRBV7-9
SARGADRIAGNTIY	TRBJ1-3	TRBV20-1
ASSNRDNIYEQY	TRBJ2-7	TRBV7-9
ASNSRVTEAF	TRBJ1-1	TRBV7-2
ASIQAGQNYGYT	TRBJ1-2	TRBV6-2/TRBV6-3
SVAQNTGELF	TRBJ2-2	TRBV29-1
SARGAGWYTGELF	TRBJ2-2	TRBV20-1
ASSPLAGVPGELF	TRBJ2-2	TRBV27
ASSQTGGDDQPQH	TRBJ1-5	TRBV4-2
ASTRGTSGNTIY	TRBJ1-3	TRBV12-3/TRBV12-4
ASSEYVNSPLH	TRBJ1-6	TRBV25-1
ASSPRGLLNTEAF	TRBJ1-1	TRBV3-1
ASSPGTTYSNQPQH	TRBJ1-5	TRBV5-1
ASSLPTSDGELF	TRBJ2-2	TRBV5-1
ASSLGGQTYNEQF	TRBJ2-1	TRBV7-9
ARPTGAYEQY	TRBJ2-7	TRBV9
ASSYANTDTQY	TRBJ2-3	TRBV6-6
ASSPGQGVDEQY	TRBJ2-7	TRBV5-1
ASSIALAGSYEQY	TRBJ2-7	TRBV4-1
ASGEWGGRNEQF	TRBJ2-1	TRBV7-9
ASRLAGDLRETQY	TRBJ2-5	TRBV6-1
ASSYSGGALSTDTQY	TRBJ2-3	TRBV12-3/TRBV12-4
ASRINSVQY	TRBJ2-5	TRBV25-1
SARDFTYNEQF	TRBJ2-1	TRBV20-1
ASSLAGGRQPQH	TRBJ1-5	TRBV5-1
ASSPDGGTYGYT	TRBJ1-2	TRBV7-6
ASSFRQGIVYEQY	TRBJ2-7	TRBV7-8
ASSTRTSGTYNEQF	TRBJ2-1	TRBV5-1
ASSPPTENTEAF	TRBJ1-1	TRBV19
ASSLTLGSKDTQY	TRBJ2-3	TRBV12-3/TRBV12-4
ASYIPPGGSNYGYT	TRBJ1-2	TRBV7-2
ASSLRLENNEQF	TRBJ2-1	TRBV12-3/TRBV12-4
ASSPDRVSNQPQH	TRBJ1-5	TRBV12-3/TRBV12-4
ASSDDVGLYNEQF	TRBJ2-1	TRBV2
ASSQDLDLTYEQY	TRBJ2-7	TRBV4-1
ASSSTHDSYEQY	TRBJ2-7	TRBV13
ASSLEVVGTGT	TRBJ1-2	TRBV7-9
ASSPRGGAYNEQF	TRBJ2-1	TRBV4-1
ASSQAGLARPYEQY	TRBJ2-7	TRBV3-1
ASSYPPGHRNTEAF	TRBJ1-1	TRBV6-5